One and the same sample provided the 21 T cell receptor beta chains below, sequenced in a study of cytomegalovirus exposure and HLA in healthy donors. With 60 Vbeta and 13 Jbeta primers, the PCR was carried out. Profiled with immunoSEQ multiplex PCR; TCRdb holds only in-frame clones, not every one. This sample yields about 110,000 clones, of which approximately 80% are seen a single time; roughly 2% belongs to the top ten. The sequenced sample was PBMCs. Receptors originate from a woman in her thirties in good health and CMV-seronegative.

This clone was counted once. The chain combines TRBV6-5 with TRBJ1-2, with 10 bases matching TRBD1. V shed 6 bases, J shed 4 bases, and the junction held 8 bases outside the gene matches. The CDR3 is made up of 15 amino acids. Germline V gives CDR1 MNHEY, CDR2 SVGAGI. The chain's CDR3 is CASRKPGQGTYGYTF. DNA for the CDR3: TGTGCCAGCAGGAAACCGGGACAGGGGACCTATGGCTACACCTTC.

This chain uses TRBV5-1 with TRBJ2-1; D unclear. This CDR3 spans 12 amino acids. CDR1 SGHRS and CDR2 YFSETQ come from the germline V gene. The germline V and J ends were trimmed by 4 bases and 8 bases, with 10 bases remaining between them. The CDR3 DNA reads as TGCGCCAGCAGCGCCGAGTCCGATGAGCAGTTCTTC. Its protein product is CASSAESDEQFF.

The chain joins TRBV2 to TRBJ2-1, with D unclear. Germline-derived CDR1 and CDR2 are SNHLY and FYNNEI. The CDR3 is 13 residues long. Trimming took off 7 bases at V and 6 bases at J, with 13 bases between the two ends. Here the CDR3 DNA reads TGTGCCAGCAAGGCGGTGTGGCCCAATGAGCAGTTCTTC. It is translated as CASKAVWPNEQFF.

The chain couples TRBV18 to TRBJ2-2; 10 bases are shared with TRBD2. The CDR3 is 17 amino acids. V lost 2 bases, J lost 0 bases, and 3 bases stayed unmatched. Germline lookup yields CDR1 KGHSH and CDR2 LQKENI. The CDR3 sequence is CASSPRTSGSNTGELFF. CDR3 DNA: TGTGCCAGCTCACCAAGGACTAGCGGCTCGAACACCGGGGAGCTGTTTTTT.

The chain couples TRBV4-2 to TRBJ2-5, with 16 bases that match TRBD2. CDR3 length equals 19 residues. J was trimmed by 0 bases and V by 1 base; bases with no gene match: 5. The V gene's germline CDR1 is LGHNA and CDR2 YNFKEQ. Here the CDR3 reads CASSQVGTSGRGYQETQYF. The CDR3 region has the DNA TGTGCCAGCAGCCAAGTAGGGACTAGCGGGAGGGGGTACCAAGAGACCCAGTACTTC.

This rearrangement joins TRBV2 to TRBJ2-4; the match to TRBD2 covers 7 bases. Germline-derived CDR1 and CDR2 are SNHLY and FYNNEI. Trimming took 3 bases from V and 6 from J; bases not matched to a gene: 5. The CDR3 runs to 14 residues. The CDR3 loop reads CASSDIAGVNIQYF. As DNA, the CDR3 is TGTGCCAGCAGTGATATTGCGGGAGTAAACATTCAGTACTTC.

This clone was observed at least ten times. The chain uses TRBV6-4 and TRBJ2-2; 10 bases are shared with TRBD2. J gave up 5 bases and V 0 bases, and 0 bases lay outside the gene matches. From germline, CDR1 is MRHNA and CDR2 SNTAGT. This CDR3 region has 15 residues. The DNA for the CDR3 is TGTGCCAGCAGTGACTCGACTAGCGGGACCGGGGAGCTGTTTTTT. Translating gives CASSDSTSGTGELFF.

The gene calls are TRBV19 and TRBJ2-7, with D possibly matching TRBD1 (6 bases). This CDR3 has 16 residues. V was trimmed by 5 bases and J by 6 bases, leaving 23 bases between them. CDR1 is LNHDA, CDR2 SQIVND, per germline (reference sequence). CDR3: CASSPLLRQAIFEQYF. The CDR3 DNA sequence: TGTGCCAGTAGTCCCCTTCTTCGACAGGCCATCTTCGAGCAGTACTTC.

This chain links TRBV4-1 with TRBJ2-7; 8 bases align to TRBD2. This CDR3 has 16 amino acids. V was clipped by 1 base and J by 3 bases; unmatched bases: 8. CDR1 and CDR2 (germline): MGHRA, YSYEKL. The CDR3 region is CASSQVWVAGSYEQYF. The CDR3 DNA reads as TGCGCCAGCAGCCAAGTTTGGGTAGCGGGAAGCTACGAGCAGTACTTC.

This clone has more than one count but fewer than ten. This sequence joins TRBV5-4 and TRBJ2-6, with 8 positions matching TRBD2. The CDR3 has 18 residues. Germline-derived CDR1 and CDR2 are SGHNT and YYREEE (reference sequence). V was pared by 4 bases and J by 0 bases, with 9 bases of the junction left unmatched. CDR3 loop: CASSMMGLVASGANVLTF. Here the CDR3 DNA reads TGTGCCAGCAGCATGATGGGACTAGTGGCCTCTGGGGCCAACGTCCTGACTTTC.

This chain connects TRBV5-5 to TRBJ2-1; 12 nucleotides line up with TRBD2. Trimming at V came to 3 bases and at J to 10 bases, leaving 5 bases not matched to a gene. The CDR3 extends over 14 amino acids. CDR1 SGHKS and CDR2 YYEKEE come from the germline V gene (reference sequence). CDR3 residues: CASSSRLAGVEQFF. CDR3 DNA sequence: TGTGCCAGCAGCTCCCGACTAGCGGGAGTAGAGCAGTTCTTC.

This clone was observed a few times. The CDR3 sequence: CASSQEAGRGYEQYF. CDR3 sequence (DNA): TGCGCCAGCAGCCAAGAGGCGGGACGGGGGTACGAGCAGTACTTC. The chain couples TRBV4-1 to TRBJ2-7; D is perhaps TRBD2 (6 bases). V was cut by 0 bases and J by 4 bases, with 13 bases left in between. The germline V gene encodes CDR1 MGHRA and CDR2 YSYEKL. The CDR3 has 15 residues.

The chain has TRBV19 and TRBJ1-1; 8 bases map to TRBD1. Germline CDR1 reads LNHDA; CDR2 reads SQIVND (reference sequence). This CDR3 spans 15 amino acids. The trim removed 7 bases at V and 6 bases at J, leaving 13 bases unmatched. CDR3 DNA sequence: TGTGCCAGTAACCCCGGACAGGGATGGGGTGCTGAAGCTTTCTTT. This sequence encodes CASNPGQGWGAEAFF.

The chain joins TRBV27 to TRBJ2-2; no firm D call. Germline CDR1 is MNHEY and CDR2 is SMNVEV (reference sequence). CDR3 length: 12 amino acids. Trimming removed 3 bases at V and 7 bases at J, with 6 bases between. The DNA of the CDR3 is TGTGCCAGCAGTTTCTACCACGGGGAGCTGTTTTTT. Amino acids: CASSFYHGELFF.

This chain joins TRBV4-3 and TRBJ2-7; 9 positions agree with TRBD1. Losses at the gene ends were 4 bases for V and 3 bases for J; bases not matched to a gene: 10. CDR3 length: 16 amino acids. Germline CDR1 LGHNA, CDR2 YSLEER. In nucleotides, the CDR3 is TGCGCCAGCAGCCGAACTTACGGGACAGGGAGCTACGAGCAGTACTTC. This encodes CASSRTYGTGSYEQYF.

This chain connects TRBV15 to TRBJ2-2; D is unclear. This CDR3 has 13 residues. V lost 1 base, J lost 7 bases, and 7 bases lay in between. Germline CDR1 and CDR2: LNHNV and YYDKDF (reference sequence). This CDR3 reads CATSRGGGGELFF. The DNA of the CDR3 is TGTGCCACCAGCAGAGGAGGCGGCGGGGAGCTGTTTTTT.

The CDR3 DNA is TGTGCCAGCAGCTTCGATGGCGGGAGGGGCTACGAGCAGTACTTC. It is translated as CASSFDGGRGYEQYF. The V and J genes are TRBV5-4 and TRBJ2-7, with TRBD2 matching over 9 bases. The trim removed 2 bases at V and 3 bases at J, leaving 6 bases unmatched. The CDR3 runs to 15 residues. The germline V gene has CDR1 SGHNT and CDR2 YYREEE (reference sequence).

The V and J genes are TRBV25-1 and TRBJ1-6, with D unresolved. Germline CDR1 MGHDK, CDR2 SYGVNS. The CDR3 runs to 13 residues. Trimming removed 7 bases from V and 7 bases from J, with 11 bases in between. The CDR3 protein is CASIRAWNSPLHF. CDR3 nucleotides: TGTGCCAGCATTAGAGCCTGGAATTCACCCCTCCACTTT.

The chain uses TRBV30 and TRBJ2-2, with 10 bases matching TRBD1. The J segment lost 9 bases and the V segment lost 0 bases, leaving 10 bases of the junction unmatched. Germline lookup yields CDR1 GTSNPN and CDR2 SVGIG (reference sequence). This CDR3 contains 16 residues. CDR3 region: CAWSVGGTGAYRELFF. In DNA form, the CDR3 reads TGTGCCTGGAGTGTAGGTGGGACAGGGGCGTACCGGGAGCTGTTTTTT.

This rearrangement joins TRBV6-5 to TRBJ1-2; D not resolved. The V gene lost 4 bases and the J gene lost 6 bases, with 21 bases spanning the gap. From germline, CDR1 is MNHEY and CDR2 SVGAGI. This CDR3 spans 16 amino acids. The CDR3 protein is CASSSPGPVGRNGYTF. CDR3 DNA: TGTGCCAGCAGTTCCCCAGGCCCCGTCGGCAGGAATGGCTACACCTTC.

This clone was detected once. This chain joins TRBV28 and TRBJ2-3; D possibly corresponds to TRBD2 (5 bases). The CDR3 sequence is 15 residues long. The V end lost 2 bases, the J end lost 6 bases, and 15 bases lay between the germline ends. Per the germline V gene, CDR1 is MDHEN and CDR2 is SYDVKM. CDR3 residues: CASSLEAVDPDTQYF. The CDR3 nucleotides read TGTGCCAGCAGTTTAGAAGCGGTGGACCCGGATACGCAGTATTTT.